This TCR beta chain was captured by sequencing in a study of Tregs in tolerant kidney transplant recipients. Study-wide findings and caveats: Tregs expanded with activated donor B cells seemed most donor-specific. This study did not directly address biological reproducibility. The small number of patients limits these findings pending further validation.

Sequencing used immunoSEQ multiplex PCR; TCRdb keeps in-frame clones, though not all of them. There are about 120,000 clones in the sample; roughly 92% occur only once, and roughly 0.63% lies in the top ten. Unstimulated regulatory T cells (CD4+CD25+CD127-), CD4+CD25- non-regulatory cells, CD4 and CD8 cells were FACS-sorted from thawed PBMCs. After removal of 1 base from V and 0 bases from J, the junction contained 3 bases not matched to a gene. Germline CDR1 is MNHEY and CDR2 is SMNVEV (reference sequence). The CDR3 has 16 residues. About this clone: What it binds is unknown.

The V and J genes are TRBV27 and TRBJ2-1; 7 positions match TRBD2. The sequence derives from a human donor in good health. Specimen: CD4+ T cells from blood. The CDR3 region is CASSLLWGGSYNEQFF. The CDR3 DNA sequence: TGTGCCAGCAGTTTATTATGGGGGGGCTCCTACAATGAGCAGTTCTTC.